These 21 T cell receptor beta chains came from one sample sequenced in a study of patients and donors after allogeneic stem cell transplantation. TCRdb ran MiXCR on the RT-PCR reads and lists one entry per CDR3 protein. The data contain approximately 210,000 distinct CDR3 sequences, roughly 40% of them singletons. The sequenced sample consisted of blood, either unsorted or a sorted T cell fraction (not recorded which). The receptors derive from a human donor who was either an allogeneic HSCT recipient or a stem cell or donor lymphocyte infusion donor (not recorded which). It is not recorded whose cells these are; they may come from a transplant donor.

In this sample, this clonotype turned up once. The chain joins TRBV6-5 to TRBJ1-6; D uncertain. This CDR3 contains 13 residues. Trimming pared 6 bases from V and 8 bases from J, leaving 11 bases between. CDR1 is MNHEY and CDR2 is SVGAGI in the germline V gene. CDR3: CASSFARDSPLHF. The CDR3, as DNA: TGTGCCAGCAGCTTCGCTAGGGATTCACCCCTCCACTTT.

This rearrangement joins TRBV18 to TRBJ1-1; no reliable D call. The V end lost 2 bases, the J end lost 2 bases, and 15 bases lay between the germline ends. The CDR3 consists of 16 residues. The germline gives CDR1 KGHSH, CDR2 LQKENI. Here the CDR3 reads CASSPTSQQFNTEAFF. The CDR3 region has the DNA TGTGCCAGCTCACCAACTTCGCAACAGTTCAACACTGAAGCTTTCTTT.

This clonotype was found a few times. The genes are TRBV9 and TRBJ1-1; a weak D match, TRBD1 (6 bases). Germline lookup yields CDR1 SGDLS and CDR2 YYNGEE. This CDR3 contains 15 residues. The V end was cut by 0 bases, the J end by 0 bases, with 9 bases between. CDR3 bases: TGTGCCAGCAGCGTAGTCGGACAGATGAACACTGAAGCTTTCTTT. Amino acids: CASSVVGQMNTEAFF.

The chain employs TRBV6-5 and TRBJ1-3, with D maybe TRBD1 (5 bases). This CDR3 is built from 15 residues. Germline CDR1 and CDR2: MNHEY and SVGAGI. V lost 7 bases and J 0 bases, leaving 13 bases between the germline ends. This chain's CDR3 is CASKGDSFSGNTIYF. CDR3 DNA sequence: TGTGCCAGCAAAGGAGACAGCTTCTCTGGAAACACCATATATTTT.

This clonotype has only a few counts. The rearrangement uses TRBV28 and TRBJ1-5; TRBD1 might be the D (5 bases). Germline assignment: CDR1 MDHEN and CDR2 SYDVKM. This CDR3 comprises 15 residues. Trimming left V 1 base short and J 5 bases short, with 12 bases between. The CDR3 bases are TGTGCCAGCAGTTTATCAGGGTTCTCGGATCAGCCCCAGCATTTT. It specifies CASSLSGFSDQPQHF. Full variable domain (outside the CDR3, taken from reference TRBV28 and TRBJ1-5): DVKVTQSSRYLVKRTGEKVFLECVQDMDHENMFWYRQDPGLGLRLIYFSYDVKMKEKGDIPEGYSVSREKKERFSLILESASTNQTSMYLCASSLSGFSDQPQHFGDGTRLSIL.

This clonotype was detected only once. This chain uses TRBV7-9 with TRBJ2-3; TRBD2 is a possible D gene (6 bases). CDR1 SEHNR and CDR2 FQNEAQ come from the germline V gene (reference sequence). CDR3 length: 14 amino acids. V shed 7 bases and J shed 4 bases, with 15 bases lying between them. The CDR3 loop reads CASIKRELADTQYF. The CDR3 DNA reads TGTGCCAGCATAAAACGGGAGCTCGCAGATACGCAGTATTTT.

The chain employs TRBV29-1 and TRBJ2-3; 8 bases fit TRBD1. V trimming: 6 bases; J trimming: 9 bases; junction bases outside the gene matches: 11. Germline CDR1 SQVTM, CDR2 ANQGSEA. This CDR3 has 13 amino acids. The CDR3: CSVDSQGARTQYF. CDR3 DNA sequence: TGCAGCGTCGATAGCCAGGGGGCGAGGACGCAGTATTTT.

This sequence joins TRBV28 and TRBJ2-2; D unresolved. The V end was cut by 2 bases, the J end by 6 bases, with 10 bases between. This CDR3 comprises 14 residues. Germline loops: CDR1 MDHEN, CDR2 SYDVKM. The CDR3 nucleotides read TGTGCCAGCAGTTTAATGGGGATCGCCGGGGAGCTGTTTTTT. It specifies CASSLMGIAGELFF.

In its sample, this clonotype was seen a few times. The rearrangement uses TRBV28 and TRBJ1-1; D unclear. Germline CDR1 is MDHEN and CDR2 is SYDVKM. Trimming cost V 3 bases and J 1 base, with 12 bases left between them. The CDR3 is made up of 15 amino acids. CDR3 residues: CASSLAGRSNTEAFF. The CDR3 region has the DNA TGTGCCAGCAGTTTGGCTGGGCGGTCGAACACTGAAGCTTTCTTT. The variable domain in full, with the rest retrieved from reference TRBV28 and TRBJ1-1, is DVKVTQSSRYLVKRTGEKVFLECVQDMDHENMFWYRQDPGLGLRLIYFSYDVKMKEKGDIPEGYSVSREKKERFSLILESASTNQTSMYLCASSLAGRSNTEAFFGQGTRLTVV.

This clonotype was detected many times. This rearrangement joins TRBV18 to TRBJ1-2, with a possible D match to TRBD1 (6 bases). The germline CDR1 and CDR2 sequences are KGHSH and LQKENI. CDR3 length: 12 residues. V was pared by 5 bases and J by 4 bases, with 8 bases between. Here the CDR3 DNA reads TGTGCCAGCTCATCGGACAGCTATGGCTACACCTTC. This encodes CASSSDSYGYTF.

CDR3 sequence reads: CASSPGWGQDEAFF. The CDR3 DNA is TGTGCCAGCAGCCCGGGATGGGGACAGGATGAAGCTTTCTTT. The V and J genes are TRBV3-1 and TRBJ1-1; 8 bases line up with TRBD1. This CDR3 contains 14 residues. V gave up 4 bases and J gave up 7 bases; unmatched junction bases: 8. Per germline, CDR1 LGHDT and CDR2 YNNKEL (reference sequence).

The V call is TRBV5-6, the J call TRBJ2-3; D is undetermined. V lost 2 bases to trimming and J lost 2 bases, with 9 bases between them. Looked up from germline, CDR1 is SGHDT and CDR2 is YYEEEE. CDR3 length: 14 amino acids. The CDR3: CASSFPETTDTQYF. CDR3 DNA sequence: TGTGCCAGCAGCTTCCCGGAAACCACAGATACGCAGTATTTT.

This chain joins TRBV14 and TRBJ2-2; 7 nucleotides line up with TRBD1. Germline-derived CDR1 and CDR2 are SGHDN and FVKESK. The CDR3 spans 16 residues. J was trimmed by 3 bases and V by 10 bases; bases with no gene match: 14. In DNA form, the CDR3 reads TGTGCCACCTGTCCGGGACAGTTAGCCTACACCGGGGAGCTGTTTTTT. Translated, it gives CATCPGQLAYTGELFF.

The rearrangement joins TRBV12-3 or TRBV12-4 to TRBJ2-1; D is unresolved. V was pared by 7 bases and J by 5 bases, with 9 bases between. The CDR3 consists of 12 residues. The DNA for the CDR3 is TGTGCCAGCAAACGACGGGACAATGAGCAGTTCTTC. Its protein product is CASKRRDNEQFF.

This clonotype was counted ten times or more. CDR3 amino acids: CSARDLMGQSVTEAFF. The CDR3, as DNA: TGCAGTGCTAGAGATTTGATGGGACAGTCGGTCACTGAAGCTTTCTTT. This chain uses TRBV20-1 with TRBJ1-1; 7 bases match TRBD1. Germline loops: CDR1 DFQATT, CDR2 SNEGSKA (reference sequence). The junction had 11 bases not matched to a gene; V was cut back by 0 bases and J by 4 bases. This CDR3 is 16 amino acids long.

This clonotype appeared a few times. The chain has TRBV29-1 and TRBJ1-2, with D unresolved. Germline-derived CDR1 and CDR2 are SQVTM and ANQGSEA. The CDR3 totals 10 residues. V was pared by 5 bases and J by 8 bases, with 9 bases between. The CDR3 DNA reads TGCAGCGTTCGGGGAGAGGGCTACACCTTC. Amino acids: CSVRGEGYTF.

The chain recombines TRBV12-3 or TRBV12-4 with TRBJ1-2; a weak D match, TRBD1 (6 bases). V was shortened by 10 bases and J by 0 bases, with 12 bases between the two germline ends. The CDR3 is 13 amino acids. CDR3 amino acids: CATRDTPNYGYTF. The CDR3 coding sequence is TGTGCCACCCGGGACACCCCTAACTATGGCTACACCTTC.

The rearrangement links TRBV7-2 to TRBJ2-1; 7 positions match TRBD2. The trim removed 0 bases at V and 6 bases at J, leaving 2 bases unmatched. CDR1 is SGHTA, CDR2 FQGNSA, per germline. This CDR3 contains 14 residues. The CDR3 region is CASSLARGTNEQFF. The CDR3 DNA reads as TGTGCCAGCAGCTTAGCGCGGGGGACCAATGAGCAGTTCTTC.

V usage is TRBV4-3 and J usage is TRBJ1-2, with D tentatively TRBD1 (5 bases). With 0 bases removed from V and 3 bases from J, the gap between germline ends came to 8 bases. The CDR3 spans 14 residues. Germline CDR1 is LGHNA and CDR2 is YSLEER. The CDR3 coding sequence is TGCGCCAGCAGCCAAGAATCACAGGACTATGGCTACACCTTC. It specifies CASSQESQDYGYTF.

This clonotype was recorded once. The V call is TRBV5-1, the J call TRBJ1-4; TRBD1 matches 9 bases. V gave up 0 bases and J gave up 0 bases; unmatched junction bases: 18. The CDR3 sequence is 22 residues long. From germline, CDR1 is SGHRS and CDR2 YFSETQ. The CDR3 is CASSLVGQGIAGGPPTNEKLFF. In DNA form, the CDR3 reads TGCGCCAGCAGCTTGGTGGGACAGGGAATTGCGGGGGGCCCTCCAACTAATGAAAAACTGTTTTTT.

This clonotype was detected a few times. This chain links TRBV28 with TRBJ1-1; D remains unclear. Germline CDR1 and CDR2: MDHEN and SYDVKM. This CDR3 comprises 12 residues. V was pared by 5 bases and J by 0 bases, with 4 bases between. CDR3 DNA: TGTGCCAGCAGTGACATGAACACTGAAGCTTTCTTT. Amino acids: CASSDMNTEAFF.